This TCR beta chain came from a study of CD8 T cells in Susac syndrome. Germline CDR1 SNHLY, CDR2 FYNNEI. V shed 6 bases, J shed 1 base, and the junction held 7 bases outside the gene matches. CDR3 length: 15 amino acids. Only one count was recorded for this clonotype. An input of about 0.45 to 1 ug of RNA was subjected to reverse transcription using random hexamers. MiXCR, run by TCRdb on the immunoSEQ multiplex PCR reads, gives a single entry per CDR3 protein. Of some 300,000 distinct CDR3 sequences in the sample, over 75% were seen once. This clonotype was sampled from a human donor with multiple sclerosis. Sequencing input: CD8+ T cells from PBMCs. V usage is TRBV2 and J usage is TRBJ2-7, with 9 bases matching TRBD1. The CDR3 protein is CASRADRGVSYEQYF. CDR3 nucleotides: TGTGCCAGCAGAGCGGACAGGGGTGTTTCCTACGAGCAGTACTTC.